This TCR beta chain is drawn from a study of identical twins. TCRdb itself ran the 5' RACE reads through MiXCR, one entry per CDR3 protein. The repertoire holds roughly 190,000 distinct CDR3 sequences, with 15% to 20% as singletons. The V gene lost 3 bases and the J gene lost 10 bases, with 10 bases spanning the gap. The CDR3 spans 12 residues. This clonotype was detected only a few times. These data also featured in a second study, about T cells expressing NK-cell markers.

The sequence was obtained from a woman between 18 and 29 years old in good health. Sequenced material: CD8+ T cells sorted from blood. The V and J genes are TRBV12-3 or TRBV12-4 and TRBJ2-1; D is unclear. CDR3 sequence: CASSFLGREQFF. The DNA of the CDR3 is TGTGCCAGCAGTTTCCTAGGTCGCGAGCAGTTCTTC.